This TCR beta chain was profiled in a study of T cell responses to AZD1222 COVID-19 vaccine. Study observations and caveats: Following two doses of AZD1222, Spike-specific TCR breadth and depth rose. The donors showed a predominance of white British ancestry and of females, with possible underestimation of clonal diversity. Spike as a whole was targeted by vaccine-associated CD4 TCRs, dominant at 160-218 and 743-854.

The sample holds one count of this clone. Antigen specificity is unknown. Here immunoSEQ multiplex PCR was the method, and the copy in TCRdb shows in-frame clones only, minus some. The sample includes 130,000 or so clones, 84% of them seen just once. The CDR3 is 15 residues long. The analysis combined second doses at about 4 or about 12 weeks. V usage is TRBV21-1 and J usage is TRBJ1-5. TRBV21-1 is a pseudogene segment. This clonotype originated in an adult who received the AZD1222 COVID-19 vaccine. The sequenced sample was peripheral blood, obtained 28 days after the second AZD1222 dose. CDR3 loop: CASSKAGRGNQPQHF. CDR3 in DNA: TGTGCCAGCAGCAAAGCGGGGCGCGGGAATCAGCCCCAGCATTTT.